This TCR beta chain was retrieved from a study of blood T cell repertoires in COVID-19. V was pared by 5 bases and J by 0 bases, with 11 bases between. Germline V gene sequence: CDR1 ENHRY, CDR2 SYGVKD. The CDR3 spans 15 residues. Sequencing used immunoSEQ multiplex PCR; TCRdb keeps in-frame clones, though not all of them. The profile shows about 150,000 clones, about three quarters of them singletons. The V gene is TRBV10-3, the J gene TRBJ1-3, with D maybe TRBD1 (6 bases). The sequence was collected from an elderly man with acute or convalescent COVID-19. Sequenced sample: peripheral blood. DNA for the CDR3: TGTGCCATCAGTCGGACAGTAAACTCTGGAAACACCATATATTTT. It encodes CAISRTVNSGNTIYF.